The sequence of this T cell receptor (beta chain) was determined in a study of T cell responses to AZD1222 COVID-19 vaccine. Study-level information: The analysis combined second doses at about 4 or about 12 weeks. The study's findings and limits: Vaccination with two AZD1222 doses was followed by a rise in Spike-specific TCR breadth and depth. Repertoires in all cases were sampled only once the peak T cell response had passed.

The count of this clone is one. Its antigen is not identified. This CDR3 comprises 15 residues. Trimming took off 10 bases at V and 2 bases at J, with 22 bases between the two ends. The germline gives CDR1 SGDLS, CDR2 YYNGEE. The protocol was immunoSEQ multiplex PCR, while the TCRdb copy is restricted to in-frame clones and leaves out a portion. Of about 120,000 clones listed, around nine tenths are singletons. The clonotype was recovered from an adult in good health. The V gene is TRBV9, the J gene TRBJ2-7; D call uncertain. The sample here was peripheral blood, taken on day 0 of AZD1222 vaccination. The CDR3 reads CAPQEGRQVAYEQYF. As DNA, the CDR3 is TGTGCCCCACAAGAAGGGCGTCAGGTCGCCTACGAGCAGTACTTC.